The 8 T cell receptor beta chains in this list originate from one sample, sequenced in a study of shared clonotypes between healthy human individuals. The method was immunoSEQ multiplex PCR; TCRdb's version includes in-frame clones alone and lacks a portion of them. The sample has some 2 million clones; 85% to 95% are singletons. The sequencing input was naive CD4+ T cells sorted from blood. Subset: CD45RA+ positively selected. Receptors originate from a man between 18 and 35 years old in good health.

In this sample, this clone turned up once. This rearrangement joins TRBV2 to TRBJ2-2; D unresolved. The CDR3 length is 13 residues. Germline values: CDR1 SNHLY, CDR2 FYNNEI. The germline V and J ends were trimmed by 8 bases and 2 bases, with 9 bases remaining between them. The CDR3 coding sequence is TGTGCCAGCCTCGGCACTAACACCGGGGAGCTGTTTTTT. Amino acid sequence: CASLGTNTGELFF. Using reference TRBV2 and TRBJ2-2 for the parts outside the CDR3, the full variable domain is EPEVTQTPSHQVTQMGQEVILRCVPISNHLYFYWYRQILGQKVEFLVSFYNNEISEKSEIFDDQFSVERPDGSNFTLKIRSTKLEDSAMYFCASLGTNTGELFFGEGSRLTVL.

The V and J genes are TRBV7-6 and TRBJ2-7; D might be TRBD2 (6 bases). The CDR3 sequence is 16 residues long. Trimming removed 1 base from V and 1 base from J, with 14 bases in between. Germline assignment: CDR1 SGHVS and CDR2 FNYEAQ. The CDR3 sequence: CASSLVSGLGSYEQYF. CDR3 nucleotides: TGTGCCAGCAGCTTAGTTTCGGGACTCGGATCCTACGAGCAGTACTTC.

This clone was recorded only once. For the CDR3, the DNA is TGCGCCAGCAGCCCCCCAGGGTATAATCAGCCCCAGCATTTT. Translated, it gives CASSPPGYNQPQHF. The gene calls are TRBV4-1 and TRBJ1-5; D may be TRBD1 (5 bases). Germline CDR1 and CDR2: MGHRA and YSYEKL. Trimming shortened V by 4 bases and J by 4 bases, and 11 bases separated the two germline ends. The CDR3 is 14 residues long.

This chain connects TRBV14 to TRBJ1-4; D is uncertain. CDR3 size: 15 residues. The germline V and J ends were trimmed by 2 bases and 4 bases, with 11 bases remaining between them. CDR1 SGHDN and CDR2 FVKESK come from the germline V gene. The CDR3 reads CASSQSQQFNEKLFF. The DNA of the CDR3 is TGTGCCAGCAGCCAATCCCAACAGTTTAATGAAAAACTGTTTTTT.

The CDR3 loop reads CASSHSGVNTGELFF. DNA of the CDR3: TGTGCCAGCAGCCACAGCGGGGTGAACACCGGGGAGCTGTTTTTT. The V gene is TRBV13, the J gene TRBJ2-2; 7 nucleotides line up with TRBD2. Germline V gives CDR1 PRHDT, CDR2 FYEKMQ (reference sequence). The CDR3 runs 15 residues. Germline trimming cut 5 bases from V and 1 base from J; bases unmatched to any gene: 4.

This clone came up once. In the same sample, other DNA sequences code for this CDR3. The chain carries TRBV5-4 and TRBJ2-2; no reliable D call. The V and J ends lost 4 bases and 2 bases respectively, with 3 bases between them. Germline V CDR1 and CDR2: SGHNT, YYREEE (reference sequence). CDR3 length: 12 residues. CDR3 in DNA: TGTGCCAGCAGCCGTAACACCGGGGAGCTGTTTTTT. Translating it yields CASSRNTGELFF.

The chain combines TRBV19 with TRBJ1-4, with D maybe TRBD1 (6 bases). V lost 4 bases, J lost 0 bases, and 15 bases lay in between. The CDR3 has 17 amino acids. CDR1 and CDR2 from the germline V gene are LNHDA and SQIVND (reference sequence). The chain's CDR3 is CASSTRDRPATNEKLFF. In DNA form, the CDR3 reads TGTGCCAGTAGTACCCGCGACAGGCCTGCAACTAATGAAAAACTGTTTTTT.

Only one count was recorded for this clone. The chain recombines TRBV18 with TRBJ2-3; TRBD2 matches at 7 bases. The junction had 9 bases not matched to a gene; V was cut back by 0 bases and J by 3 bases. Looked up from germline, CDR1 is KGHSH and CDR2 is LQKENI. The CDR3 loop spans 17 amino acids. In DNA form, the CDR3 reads TGTGCCAGCTCACCACCCATTGGAGGGCGGGAGACAGATACGCAGTATTTT. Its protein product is CASSPPIGGRETDTQYF.